Sequencing of this T cell receptor beta chain was carried out in a study of ipilimumab plus nivolumab after autologous stem cell transplantation. Study as a whole: Typical patient got four to six ipilimumab doses and about eight nivolumab doses (median).

The germline CDR1 and CDR2 sequences are MNHNS and SASEGT. The CDR3 runs 15 residues. V lost 1 base to trimming and J lost 5 bases, with 14 bases between them. The repertoire was sequenced with immunoSEQ multiplex PCR; TCRdb's copy has only in-frame clones and lacks some. The sample lists about 10,000 clones; roughly three quarters were seen once. Checkpoint therapy with ipilimumab 1 mg/kg began 14 to 28 days after transplant. Dosing: nivolumab 3 mg/kg IV, weeks 1, 4, 7, 10, then every two weeks to week 26. The TCR comes from a female donor with multiple myeloma. This chain connects TRBV6-1 to TRBJ2-5; possibly TRBD2 for D (5 bases). Sequenced here: PBMCs, sampled in a trial of ipilimumab plus nivolumab as post-transplant consolidation. The DNA of the CDR3 is TGTGCCAGCAGTGAAGGGATAGCGTTTCCCGAGACCCAGTACTTC. Its translation: CASSEGIAFPETQYF.